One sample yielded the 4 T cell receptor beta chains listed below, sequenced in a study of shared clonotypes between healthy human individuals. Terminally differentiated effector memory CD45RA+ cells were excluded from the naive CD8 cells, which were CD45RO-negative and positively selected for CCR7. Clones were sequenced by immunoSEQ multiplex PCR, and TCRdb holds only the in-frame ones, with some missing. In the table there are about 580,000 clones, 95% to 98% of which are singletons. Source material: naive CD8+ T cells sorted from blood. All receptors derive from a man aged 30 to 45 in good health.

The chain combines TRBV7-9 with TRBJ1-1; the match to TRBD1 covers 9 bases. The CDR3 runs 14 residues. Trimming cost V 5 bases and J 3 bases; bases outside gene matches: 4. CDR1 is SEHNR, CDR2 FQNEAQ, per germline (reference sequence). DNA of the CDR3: TGTGCCAGCAGCCCACAGGGGGCCCACACTGAAGCTTTCTTT. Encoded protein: CASSPQGAHTEAFF. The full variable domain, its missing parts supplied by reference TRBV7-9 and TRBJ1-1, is DTGVSQNPRHKITKRGQNVTFRCDPISEHNRLYWYRQTLGQGPEFLTYFQNEAQLEKSRLLSDRFSAERPKGSFSTLEIQRTEQGDSAMYLCASSPQGAHTEAFFGQGTRLTVV.

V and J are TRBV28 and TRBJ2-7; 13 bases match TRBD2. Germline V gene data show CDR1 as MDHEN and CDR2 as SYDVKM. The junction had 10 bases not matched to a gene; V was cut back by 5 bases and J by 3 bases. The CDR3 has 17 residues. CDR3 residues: CASSPLTGTSGNYEQYF. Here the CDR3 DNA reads TGTGCCAGCAGTCCATTGACCGGGACTAGCGGGAACTACGAGCAGTACTTC.

The CDR3 protein is CSAGPHEQYF. CDR3 in DNA: TGCAGTGCTGGCCCCCACGAGCAGTACTTC. The chain joins TRBV20-1 to TRBJ2-7, with D unclear. The V and J ends lost 5 bases and 5 bases respectively, with 7 bases between them. The CDR3 covers 10 residues. CDR1 is DFQATT, CDR2 SNEGSKA, per germline (reference sequence).

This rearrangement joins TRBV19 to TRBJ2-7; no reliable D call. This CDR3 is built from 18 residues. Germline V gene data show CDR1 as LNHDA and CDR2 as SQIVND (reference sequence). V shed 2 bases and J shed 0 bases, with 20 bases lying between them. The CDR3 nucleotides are TGTGCCAGTAGTATAAAAGCCAACACCTTCCTAAGCTCCTACGAGCAGTACTTC. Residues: CASSIKANTFLSSYEQYF.